A single sample is the source of the 3 T cell receptor beta chains below, sequenced in a study of T cells in Graves' hyperthyroidism and ophthalmopathy. RNA transcripts yielded amplified TCR beta CDR3 regions. TCR CDR3 underwent first-round RT-PCR with the HTBI primer set. TCRdb reprocessed the multiplex PCR reads via MiXCR and lists one record per CDR3 protein. In the table there are fewer than 750,000 distinct CDR3 sequences, under 15% of which are singletons. Input material: blood. The receptors derive from a woman aged 40 to 50 with Graves' ophthalmopathy.

Only a few counts were recorded for this clonotype. This chain joins TRBV28 and TRBJ2-3, with TRBD2 identical over 10 bases. After removal of 2 bases from V and 4 bases from J, the junction contained 6 bases not matched to a gene. CDR1 is MDHEN, CDR2 SYDVKM, per germline. The length of the CDR3 is 16 residues. The CDR3 DNA reads TGTGCCAGCAGTTTAATTACAGCGGGAGGGTCAGATACGCAGTATTTT. Amino acid sequence: CASSLITAGGSDTQYF.

V gene TRBV4-1 combines with J gene TRBJ2-4, with D possibly matching TRBD1 (5 bases). CDR1 and CDR2 (germline): MGHRA, YSYEKL. Between the trimmed V and J ends, which lost 0 bases and 6 bases, there was a span of 12 bases. The CDR3 loop spans 15 amino acids. The CDR3 is CASSQDSRAGNIQYF. The CDR3 coding sequence is TGCGCCAGCAGCCAAGATTCCAGGGCCGGAAACATTCAGTACTTC.

This clonotype showed up many times. The genes are TRBV3-1 and TRBJ2-5, with no clear D. The V end lost 4 bases, the J end lost 4 bases, and 13 bases lay between the germline ends. The CDR3 spans 14 residues. Germline V gives CDR1 LGHDT, CDR2 YNNKEL (reference sequence). CDR3 loop: CASSPSPSRETQYF. In DNA, the CDR3 is TGTGCCAGCAGCCCCAGCCCCAGTCGAGAGACCCAGTACTTC.